Following are 8 T cell receptor beta chains from one sample sequenced in a study of blood T cell repertoires in COVID-19. TCRdb keeps only in-frame clones here, not all; method: immunoSEQ multiplex PCR. The data hold about 49,000 clones, with around 65% observed a single time. What was sequenced was peripheral blood. The receptors stem from a woman aged 70-85 years with acute or convalescent COVID-19.

The gene calls are TRBV11-2 and TRBJ2-7; 8 bases are shared with TRBD1. CDR1 SGHAT and CDR2 FQNNGV come from the germline V gene. The CDR3 consists of 13 residues. The V gene end was trimmed by 6 bases and the J gene end by 6 bases; junction bases not matched to a gene: 7. The DNA for the CDR3 is TGTGCCAGCAGAGAGACAGGGGTTGTCGAGCAGTACTTC. Its protein product is CASRETGVVEQYF.

The rearrangement links TRBV5-6 to TRBJ1-5; D gene unclear. The CDR3 loop spans 14 amino acids. Germline V gene data show CDR1 as SGHDT and CDR2 as YYEEEE. Trimming cost V 1 base and J 7 bases, with 12 bases left between them. The CDR3 DNA is TGTGCCAGCAGCTTGTCCGGGGATCGCCAGCCCCAGCATTTT. It specifies CASSLSGDRQPQHF.

This clone was detected a few times. The V call is TRBV5-1, the J call TRBJ1-3; 7 bases agree with TRBD1. The CDR3 extends over 15 amino acids. V was clipped by 4 bases and J by 4 bases; unmatched bases: 8. CDR1 is SGHRS and CDR2 is YFSETQ in the germline V gene. The CDR3 DNA reads as TGCGCCAGCAGCGGGGGACAGACCCCCGGAAACACCATATATTTT. As protein: CASSGGQTPGNTIYF.

V gene TRBV12-3 or TRBV12-4 combines with J gene TRBJ2-7; no clear D gene. The CDR3 is 11 amino acids. V lost 6 bases and J lost 0, with 3 bases in between. In DNA form, the CDR3 reads TGTGCCAGCAGCAGCTCCTACGAGCAGTACTTC. The encoded protein is CASSSSYEQYF.

The sample holds a few counts of this clone. J is TRBJ1-5 and V is TRBV24-1, with 7 bases identical to TRBD1. The trim removed 4 bases at V and 3 bases at J, leaving 5 bases unmatched. The CDR3 has 15 amino acids. CDR1 is KGHDR and CDR2 is SFDVKD in the germline V gene. The DNA of the CDR3 is TGTGCCACCAGTGAGAGTCAGGGGGTCAATCAGCCCCAGCATTTT. Its protein is CATSESQGVNQPQHF.

V is TRBV12-1 and J is TRBJ2-3; no check of the table's D call, TRBD1, against the DNA was made. TRBV12-1 is a pseudogene locus. There are 14 residues in the CDR3. The CDR3 region is CASSFVGAPDTQYF. DNA of the CDR3: TGTGCCAGCAGCTTTGTTGGGGCCCCAGATACGCAGTATTTT.

The chain uses TRBV19 and TRBJ1-1; TRBD1 might be the D (5 bases). Germline loops: CDR1 LNHDA, CDR2 SQIVND (reference sequence). The CDR3 covers 13 residues. V was clipped by 4 bases and J by 6 bases, with 12 bases between them. CDR3 region: CASSTWQGPEAFF. In DNA, the CDR3 is TGTGCCAGTAGTACCTGGCAGGGTCCTGAAGCTTTCTTT.

CDR3 residues: CASSLAHRVEETQYF. Here the CDR3 DNA reads TGCGCCAGCAGCTTGGCCCACAGGGTAGAAGAGACCCAGTACTTC. V usage is TRBV5-1 and J usage is TRBJ2-5; D is possibly TRBD1 (6 bases). Per germline, CDR1 SGHRS and CDR2 YFSETQ. The CDR3 length is 15 residues. V shed 0 bases and J shed 3 bases, with 12 bases lying between them.